This T cell receptor (beta chain) was obtained from a study of graft-versus-host responses after intestinal transplantation. Study summary: After anti-thymocyte globulin induction, recipients took tacrolimus and steroids for three to four years.

This CDR3 contains 14 residues. V was pared by 2 bases and J by 4 bases, with 12 bases between. Germline V gene sequence: CDR1 MNHEY, CDR2 SVGAGI. The study, taken as a whole, reports: Graft-versus-host to host-versus-graft clonal ratios in allografts were high in patients with graft-donor T cell macrochimerism. The marrow of recipients harbored GvH clones, and ileum or blood showed some of them first.

Method: immunoSEQ multiplex PCR; TCRdb's copy keeps in-frame clones and lacks some. The table lists 12,000 to 15,000 clones, around 29% of them singletons. This receptor was taken from a human patient who received an intestinal transplant. Source: alloreactive CD4+ T cells from a mixed lymphocyte reaction culture, taken before intestinal transplant. Regarding subset: CFSE-low proliferating T cells sorted from roughly 6-day pre-transplant mixed lymphocyte reaction (GvH or HvG direction). This sequence joins TRBV6-5 and TRBJ2-7; D remains unclear. CDR3 region: CASSYVGYDYEQYF. CDR3 coding DNA: TGTGCCAGCAGTTACGTAGGGTATGATTACGAGCAGTACTTC.